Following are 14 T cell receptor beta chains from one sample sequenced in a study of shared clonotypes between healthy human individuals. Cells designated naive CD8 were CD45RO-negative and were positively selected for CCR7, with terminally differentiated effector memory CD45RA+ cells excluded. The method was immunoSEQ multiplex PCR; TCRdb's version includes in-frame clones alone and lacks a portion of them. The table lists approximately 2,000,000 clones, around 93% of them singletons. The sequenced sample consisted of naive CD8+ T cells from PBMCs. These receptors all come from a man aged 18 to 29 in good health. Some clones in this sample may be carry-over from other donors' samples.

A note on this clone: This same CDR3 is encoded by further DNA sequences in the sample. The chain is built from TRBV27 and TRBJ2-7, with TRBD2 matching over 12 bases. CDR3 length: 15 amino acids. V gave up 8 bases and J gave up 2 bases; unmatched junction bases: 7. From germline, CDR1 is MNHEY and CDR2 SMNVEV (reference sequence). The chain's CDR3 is CASSPASGRAYEQYF. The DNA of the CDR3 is TGTGCCAGCTCCCCGGCTAGCGGGAGGGCCTACGAGCAGTACTTC.

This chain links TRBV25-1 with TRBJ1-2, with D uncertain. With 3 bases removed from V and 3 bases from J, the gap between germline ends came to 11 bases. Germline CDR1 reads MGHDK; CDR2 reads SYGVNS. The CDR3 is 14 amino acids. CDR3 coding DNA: TGTGCCAGCAGTGACTATAGGGATTACTATGGCTACACCTTC. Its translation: CASSDYRDYYGYTF.

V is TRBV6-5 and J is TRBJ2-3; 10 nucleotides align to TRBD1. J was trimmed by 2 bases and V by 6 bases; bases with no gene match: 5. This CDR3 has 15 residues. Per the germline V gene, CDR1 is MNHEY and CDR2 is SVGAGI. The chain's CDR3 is CASRSDRGLTDTQYF. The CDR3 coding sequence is TGTGCCAGCAGGAGTGACAGGGGGCTCACAGATACGCAGTATTTT.

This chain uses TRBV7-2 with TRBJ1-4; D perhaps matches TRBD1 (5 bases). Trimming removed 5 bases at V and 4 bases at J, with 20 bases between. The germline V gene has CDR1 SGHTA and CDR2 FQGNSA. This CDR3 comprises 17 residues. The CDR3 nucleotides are TGTGCCAGCAGCCGAAGAAATTCAGGGCTGAGTAATGAAAAACTGTTTTTT. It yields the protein CASSRRNSGLSNEKLFF.

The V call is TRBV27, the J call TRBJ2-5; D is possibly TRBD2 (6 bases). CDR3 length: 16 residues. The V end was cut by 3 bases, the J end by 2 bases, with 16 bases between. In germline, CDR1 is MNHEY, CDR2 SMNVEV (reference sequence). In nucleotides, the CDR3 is TGTGCCAGCAGTTTTTCACCGCGGGGAGCTCAAGAGACCCAGTACTTC. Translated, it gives CASSFSPRGAQETQYF.

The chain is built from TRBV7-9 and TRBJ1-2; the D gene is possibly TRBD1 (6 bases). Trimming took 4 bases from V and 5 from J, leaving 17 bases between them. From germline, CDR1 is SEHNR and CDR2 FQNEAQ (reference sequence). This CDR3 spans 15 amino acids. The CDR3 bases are TGTGCCAGCAGCTCGTCCGGACAGAGCCATTATGGCTACACCTTC. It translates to CASSSSGQSHYGYTF. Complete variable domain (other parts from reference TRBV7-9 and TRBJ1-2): DTGVSQNPRHKITKRGQNVTFRCDPISEHNRLYWYRQTLGQGPEFLTYFQNEAQLEKSRLLSDRFSAERPKGSFSTLEIQRTEQGDSAMYLCASSSSGQSHYGYTFGSGTRLTVV.

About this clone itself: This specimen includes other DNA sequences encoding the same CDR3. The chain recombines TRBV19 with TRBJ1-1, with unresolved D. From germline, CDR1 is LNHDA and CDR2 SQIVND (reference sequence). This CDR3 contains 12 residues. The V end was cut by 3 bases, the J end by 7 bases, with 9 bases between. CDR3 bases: TGTGCCAGTAGTATCGGCCCGAGTGAAGCTTTCTTT. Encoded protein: CASSIGPSEAFF.

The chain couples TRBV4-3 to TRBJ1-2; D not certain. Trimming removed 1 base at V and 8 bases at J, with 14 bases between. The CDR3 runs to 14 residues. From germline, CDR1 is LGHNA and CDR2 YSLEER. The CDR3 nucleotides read TGCGCCAGCAGCCAAGCTCCCACTCTGGAGGGCTACACCTTC. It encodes CASSQAPTLEGYTF.

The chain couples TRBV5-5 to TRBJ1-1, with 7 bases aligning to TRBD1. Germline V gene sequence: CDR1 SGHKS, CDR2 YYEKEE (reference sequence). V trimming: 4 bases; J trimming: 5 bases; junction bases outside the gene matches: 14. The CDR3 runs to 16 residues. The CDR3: CASSGYRGPSQTEAFF. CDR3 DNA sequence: TGTGCCAGCAGCGGGTACAGGGGCCCCTCTCAGACTGAAGCTTTCTTT. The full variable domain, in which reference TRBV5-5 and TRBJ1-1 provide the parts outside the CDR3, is DAGVTQSPTHLIKTRGQQVTLRCSPISGHKSVSWYQQVLGQGPQFIFQYYEKEERGRGNFPDRFSARQFPNYSSELNVNALLLGDSALYLCASSGYRGPSQTEAFFGQGTRLTVV.

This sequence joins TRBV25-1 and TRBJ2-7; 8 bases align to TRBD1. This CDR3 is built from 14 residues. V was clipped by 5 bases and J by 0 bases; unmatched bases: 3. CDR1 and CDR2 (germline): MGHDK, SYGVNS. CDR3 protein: CASSLGTGSYEQYF. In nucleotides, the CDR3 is TGTGCCAGCAGTCTCGGGACAGGCTCCTACGAGCAGTACTTC.

The CDR3 nucleotides are TGTGCCAGCAGGAGGGGCGGGGGGAATGAAAAACTGTTTTTT. Translation: CASRRGGGNEKLFF. The J gene is TRBJ1-4, the V gene TRBV27; TRBD1 might be the D (5 bases). The CDR3 sequence is 14 residues long. The germline CDR1 and CDR2 sequences are MNHEY and SMNVEV (reference sequence). Trimming pared 6 bases from V and 5 bases from J, leaving 13 bases between.

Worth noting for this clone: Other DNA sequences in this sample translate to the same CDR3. In nucleotides, the CDR3 is TGCGCCAGCAGCCAAGTCCAGGGGGGAGAAGCTTTCTTT. Amino acid sequence: CASSQVQGGEAFF. The chain has TRBV4-1 and TRBJ1-1; 7 bases fit TRBD1. CDR3 size: 13 residues. Germline V lookup: CDR1 MGHRA, CDR2 YSYEKL. The V segment lost 1 base and the J segment 8 bases; nucleotides outside the gene matches: 4.

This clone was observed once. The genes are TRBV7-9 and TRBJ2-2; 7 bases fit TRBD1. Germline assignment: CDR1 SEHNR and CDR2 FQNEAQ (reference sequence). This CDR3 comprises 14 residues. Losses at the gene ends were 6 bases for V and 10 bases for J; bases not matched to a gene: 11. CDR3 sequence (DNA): TGTGCCAGCAGTCGGCCGGGACAGAGCCCGGAGCTGTTTTTT. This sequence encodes CASSRPGQSPELFF.

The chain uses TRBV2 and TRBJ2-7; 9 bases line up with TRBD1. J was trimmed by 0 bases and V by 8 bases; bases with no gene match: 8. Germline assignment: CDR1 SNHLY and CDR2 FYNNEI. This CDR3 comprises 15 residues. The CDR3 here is CASHGTGRISYEQYF. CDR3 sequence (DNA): TGTGCCAGCCACGGGACAGGGAGAATCTCCTACGAGCAGTACTTC. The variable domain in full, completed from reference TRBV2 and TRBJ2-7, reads EPEVTQTPSHQVTQMGQEVILRCVPISNHLYFYWYRQILGQKVEFLVSFYNNEISEKSEIFDDQFSVERPDGSNFTLKIRSTKLEDSAMYFCASHGTGRISYEQYFGPGTRLTVT.